The 18 T cell receptor delta chains in this list originate from one sample, sequenced in a study of Vδ1+ human thymocytes. Study conclusions and caveats: Thymic TRG and TRD repertoires appeared highly polyclonal, with Gaussian CDR3 length distributions.

No antigens are known for them. Extracted RNA was reverse transcribed into cDNA. Pooled V-gene forward primers with one constant-region reverse primer generated the CDR3 amplicons by multiplex PCR. TCRdb processed the multiplex PCR reads again with the CATT caller. The repertoire includes over 45,000 delta-chain clones, around 16% of them detected once, and approximately 0.4% sits in the top ten. The sequenced sample was Vdelta1+ gamma-delta thymocytes from the thymus. Subset given: FACS-sorted CD3+ TCRalphabeta- TCRVdelta1+ TCRVdelta2- thymocytes. The receptor source for this set is a girl in the first two years of life who had congenital heart surgery.

V usage is TRDV1 and J usage is TRDJ1; D is perhaps TRDD2 (8 bases). The germline V gene encodes CDR1 TSWWSYY and CDR2 QGS. The V gene lost 4 bases and the J gene lost 1 base, with 52 bases spanning the gap. The CDR3 runs 28 residues. The CDR3 DNA is TGTGCTCTTGGGGTTCCCTCCCCACCCAACGCCTCTCTTCCTACGGGGCTGGGGGGGCCTGAGGGCACCGATAAACTCATCTTT. Translation: CALGVPSPPNASLPTGLGGPEGTDKLIF.

This clone was recorded a few times. The chain links TRDV1 to TRDJ1; 12 nucleotides agree with TRDD3. Losses at the gene ends were 1 base for V and 1 base for J; bases not matched to a gene: 16. Germline CDR1 TSWWSYY, CDR2 QGS. The CDR3 loop spans 21 amino acids. Here the CDR3 reads CALGEPRYDFTGGYSTDKLIF. The CDR3 DNA reads TGTGCTCTTGGGGAACCACGGTATGACTTTACTGGGGGATACTCCACCGATAAACTCATCTTT.

This clone has more than one count but fewer than ten. Other DNA sequences from this sample encode an identical CDR3 as well. The gene calls are TRDV1 and TRDJ1; 11 bases fit TRDD3. The CDR3 spans 24 residues. V dropped 5 bases and J dropped 0; count of bases not matched to a gene: 29. CDR1 and CDR2 from the germline V gene are TSWWSYY and QGS. As DNA, the CDR3 is TGTGCTCTTGGGACCCTGGGGACCTCCTCAAGACTGGGGGATAATCGCTGGTACACCGATAAACTCATCTTT. Its translation: CALGTLGTSSRLGDNRWYTDKLIF.

A few counts support this clone. The junction shows a germline mismatch at one end, possibly a read error. Other DNA variants within this sample encode the same CDR3. The chain couples TRDV1 to TRDJ1; D may be TRDD3 (6 bases). Germline V gene lookup returns CDR1 TSWWSYY and CDR2 QGS. The CDR3 is made up of 21 amino acids. The CDR3 loop reads CALGDHPPIRGILAYTDKLIF. Written as DNA, the CDR3 is TGCGCTCTTGGGGATCATCCACCCATAAGAGGGATCCTAGCCTACACCGATAAACTCATCTTT.

This chain links TRDV1 with TRDJ1, with D unclear. There are 18 residues in the CDR3. Trimming removed 0 bases at V and 1 base at J, with 18 bases between. CDR1 is TSWWSYY and CDR2 is QGS in the germline V gene. The CDR3 DNA reads TGTGCTCTTGGGGAACTAGTTTATCGGACGCGCGTCACCGATAAACTCATCTTT. Translating gives CALGELVYRTRVTDKLIF.

This clone was seen more than once but under ten times. The rearrangement uses TRDV1 and TRDJ1, with TRDD2 matching over 9 bases. With 1 base clipped from V and 0 bases from J, the junction kept 27 bases outside the gene matches. The CDR3 contains 24 residues. CDR1 and CDR2 (germline): TSWWSYY, QGS. The CDR3 protein is CALGEPRIPSYLTGGRQYTDKLIF. The CDR3 DNA follows: TGTGCTCTTGGGGAACCCCGTATTCCTTCCTACCTTACCGGGGGGAGACAGTACACCGATAAACTCATCTTT.

The chain combines TRDV1 with TRDJ1; a possible D gene is TRDD3 (5 bases). The CDR3 sequence is 16 residues long. V gave up 1 base and J gave up 3 bases, with 15 bases separating them. CDR1 TSWWSYY and CDR2 QGS come from the germline V gene. CDR3 loop: CALGERYLVGPDKLIF. The CDR3 DNA sequence: TGTGCTCTTGGGGAACGATACCTAGTTGGGCCCGATAAACTCATCTTT.

The genes are TRDV1 and TRDJ1; TRDD3 agrees at 10 bases. Trimming cost V 3 bases and J 11 bases; bases outside gene matches: 24. The length of the CDR3 is 19 residues. Germline assignment: CDR1 TSWWSYY and CDR2 QGS. The CDR3 spells CALGDLFPAINDWGISLIF. CDR3 in DNA: TGTGCTCTTGGGGACCTTTTTCCCGCCATTAACGACTGGGGGATCAGCCTCATCTTT.

This clone was detected only a few times. The J gene is TRDJ1, the V gene TRDV1; 9 positions agree with TRDD3. The CDR3 has 19 amino acids. The V gene end was trimmed by 0 bases and the J gene end by 2 bases; junction bases not matched to a gene: 13. Germline CDR1 TSWWSYY, CDR2 QGS. The CDR3 protein is CALGELEAVLGEFTDKLIF. The CDR3 coding sequence is TGTGCTCTTGGGGAACTCGAGGCGGTACTGGGGGAATTTACCGATAAACTCATCTTT.

This rearrangement joins TRDV1 to TRDJ1; TRDD3 agrees at 7 bases. With 4 bases clipped from V and 6 bases from J, the junction kept 17 bases outside the gene matches. Germline CDR1 and CDR2: TSWWSYY and QGS. CDR3 length: 17 residues. The CDR3 DNA sequence: TGTGCTCTTGGGGTAACTCGGGGTACTGGGGACAAGAATAAACTCATCTTT. Protein product: CALGVTRGTGDKNKLIF.

This clone has just a few counts. The rearrangement links TRDV1 to TRDJ1, with 11 bases matching TRDD3. The CDR3 covers 21 residues. Germline CDR1 and CDR2: TSWWSYY and QGS. V lost 4 bases to trimming and J lost 0 bases; unmatched junction nucleotides: 19. This CDR3 is CALGAPLHVLGDIADTDKLIF. In DNA form, the CDR3 reads TGTGCTCTTGGGGCCCCACTCCACGTACTGGGGGATATAGCGGACACCGATAAACTCATCTTT.

This clone was observed a handful of times. The chain carries TRDV1 and TRDJ1; TRDD3 matches 12 bases. V lost 3 bases, J lost 11 bases, and 10 bases stayed unmatched. Germline CDR1 and CDR2: TSWWSYY and QGS. The CDR3 has 15 amino acids. CDR3 protein: CALGEGALGDTCLIF. CDR3 in DNA: TGTGCTCTTGGGGAGGGAGCACTGGGGGATACTTGTCTCATCTTT.

This chain links TRDV2 with TRDJ1; 13 bases are shared with TRDD3. The trim removed 3 bases at V and 4 bases at J, leaving 19 bases unmatched. The CDR3 has 20 residues. Looked up from germline, CDR1 is GEAIGNYY and CDR2 is EKD. CDR3 loop: CACDDLRGTGGYAGGDKLIF. For the CDR3, the DNA is TGTGCCTGTGACGACCTGAGGGGGACTGGGGGATACGCGGGTGGCGATAAACTCATCTTT.

The chain couples TRDV2 to TRDJ1, with 8 bases identical to TRDD3. Germline-derived CDR1 and CDR2 are GEAIGNYY and EKD. This CDR3 is built from 18 residues. After removal of 0 bases from V and 2 bases from J, the junction contained 13 bases not matched to a gene. The CDR3 spells CACDTAYWGPPCTDKLIF. In nucleotides, the CDR3 is TGTGCCTGTGACACCGCCTACTGGGGGCCCCCGTGTACCGATAAACTCATCTTT.

This clone was observed a few times. V usage is TRDV1 and J usage is TRDJ1, with 12 nucleotides matching TRDD3. The CDR3 is 19 amino acids. The V gene end was trimmed by 0 bases and the J gene end by 1 base; junction bases not matched to a gene: 9. CDR1 and CDR2 from the germline V gene are TSWWSYY and QGS. CDR3 sequence: CALGELVLGDTRGTDKLIF. CDR3 sequence (DNA): TGTGCTCTTGGGGAACTTGTACTGGGGGATACAAGAGGCACCGATAAACTCATCTTT.

There are a few counts of this clone. The chain combines TRDV2 with TRDJ1; D may be TRDD3 (6 bases). Looked up from germline, CDR1 is GEAIGNYY and CDR2 is EKD. Trimming removed 1 base from V and 1 base from J, with 21 bases in between. There are 18 residues in the CDR3. CDR3 DNA sequence: TGTGCCTGTGACACTAATGGTTCTGGGGACAGGGTCACCGATAAACTCATCTTT. Protein: CACDTNGSGDRVTDKLIF.

This clone has just a few counts. The chain joins TRDV1 to TRDJ1; 10 bases are shared with TRDD3. The ends lost 0 bases at V and 0 bases at J; junction bases unmatched: 19. The CDR3 contains 22 residues. From germline, CDR1 is TSWWSYY and CDR2 QGS. The CDR3 here is CALGELPLTGGSLFNYTDKLIF. CDR3 sequence (DNA): TGTGCTCTTGGGGAACTTCCGCTAACTGGGGGATCACTATTTAACTACACCGATAAACTCATCTTT.

This clone has just a few counts. This chain joins TRDV1 and TRDJ1; D perhaps matches TRDD3 (5 bases). This CDR3 comprises 19 residues. The V end lost 3 bases, the J end lost 2 bases, and 25 bases lay between the germline ends. CDR1 and CDR2 (germline): TSWWSYY, QGS. CDR3 protein: CALGDRPGYAGRGTDKLIF. CDR3 nucleotide sequence: TGTGCTCTTGGGGACCGTCCGGGGTACGCGGGCCGGGGAACCGATAAACTCATCTTT.